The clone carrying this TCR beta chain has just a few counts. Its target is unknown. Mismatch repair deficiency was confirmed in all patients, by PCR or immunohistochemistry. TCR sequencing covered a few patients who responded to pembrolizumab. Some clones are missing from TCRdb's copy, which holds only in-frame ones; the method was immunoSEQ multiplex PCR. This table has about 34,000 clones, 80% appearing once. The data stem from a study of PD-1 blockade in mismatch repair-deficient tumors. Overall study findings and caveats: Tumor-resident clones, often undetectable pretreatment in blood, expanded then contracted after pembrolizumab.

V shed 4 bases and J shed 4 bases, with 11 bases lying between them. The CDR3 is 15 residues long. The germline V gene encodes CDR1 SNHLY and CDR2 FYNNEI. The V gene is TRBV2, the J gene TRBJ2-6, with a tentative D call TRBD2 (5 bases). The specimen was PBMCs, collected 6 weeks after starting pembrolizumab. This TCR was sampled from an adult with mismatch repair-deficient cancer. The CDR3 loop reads CASSAEEAGANVLTF. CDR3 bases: TGTGCCAGCAGTGCGGAGGAGGCAGGGGCCAACGTCCTGACTTTC.